This T cell receptor beta chain was sequenced for a study of shared clonotypes between healthy human individuals. CD8 cells regarded as naive lacked CD45RO, were positively chosen for CCR7, and omitted terminally differentiated effector memory CD45RA+ cells. The assay was run at deep level. The repertoire was sequenced with immunoSEQ multiplex PCR; TCRdb's copy has only in-frame clones and lacks some. The data show approximately 2,000,000 clones, roughly 95% seen once. This clone was seen a single time. The CDR3 has 12 amino acids. The V gene's germline CDR1 is SGHTA and CDR2 FQGNSA. The ends lost 5 bases at V and 6 bases at J; junction bases unmatched: 3.

Material: naive CD8+ T cells from PBMCs. This receptor was taken from a man younger than 35 in good health. Some clones in this sample may be carry-over from other donors' samples. This chain joins TRBV7-2 and TRBJ1-2; 7 bases map to TRBD1. The DNA for the CDR3 is TGTGCCAGCAGCCGACAGGGAGATGGCTACACCTTC. Its protein product is CASSRQGDGYTF.